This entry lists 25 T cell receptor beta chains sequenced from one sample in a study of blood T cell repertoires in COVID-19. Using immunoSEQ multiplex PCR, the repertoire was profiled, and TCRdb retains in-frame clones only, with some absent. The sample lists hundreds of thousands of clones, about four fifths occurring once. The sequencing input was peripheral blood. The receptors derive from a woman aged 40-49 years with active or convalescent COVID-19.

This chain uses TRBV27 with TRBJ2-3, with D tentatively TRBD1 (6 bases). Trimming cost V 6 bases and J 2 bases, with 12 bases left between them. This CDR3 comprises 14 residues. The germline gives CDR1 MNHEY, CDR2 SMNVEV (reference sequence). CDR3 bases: TGTGCCAGCAGCAGGGGCACCTACACAGATACGCAGTATTTT. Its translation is CASSRGTYTDTQYF.

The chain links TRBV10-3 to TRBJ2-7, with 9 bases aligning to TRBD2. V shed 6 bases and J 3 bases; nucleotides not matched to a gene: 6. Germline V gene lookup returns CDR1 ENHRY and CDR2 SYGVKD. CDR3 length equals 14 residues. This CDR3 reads CAISRGGDIYEQYF. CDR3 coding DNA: TGTGCCATCAGCCGCGGGGGGGACATCTACGAGCAGTACTTC.

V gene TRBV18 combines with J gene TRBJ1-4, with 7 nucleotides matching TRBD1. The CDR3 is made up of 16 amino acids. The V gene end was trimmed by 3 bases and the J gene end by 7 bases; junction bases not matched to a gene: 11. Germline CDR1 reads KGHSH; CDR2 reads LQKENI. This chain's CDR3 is CASSPPGQVRGEKLFF. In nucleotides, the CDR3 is TGTGCCAGCTCACCCCCTGGACAGGTCCGGGGTGAAAAACTGTTTTTT.

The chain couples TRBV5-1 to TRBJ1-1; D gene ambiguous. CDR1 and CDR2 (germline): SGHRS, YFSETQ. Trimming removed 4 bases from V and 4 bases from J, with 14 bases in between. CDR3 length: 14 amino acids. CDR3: CASSVLREGTEAFF. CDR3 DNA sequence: TGCGCCAGCAGCGTTCTGAGGGAAGGCACTGAAGCTTTCTTT.

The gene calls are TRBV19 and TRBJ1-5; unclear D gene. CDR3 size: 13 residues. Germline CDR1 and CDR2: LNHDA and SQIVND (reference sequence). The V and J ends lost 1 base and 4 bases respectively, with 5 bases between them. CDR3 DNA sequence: TGTGCCAGTAGTATAGCCGGGAATCAGCCCCAGCATTTT. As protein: CASSIAGNQPQHF.

Here the CDR3 DNA reads TGTGCCAGTTGGAGTGAATCCACTGAAGCTTTCTTT. Protein: CASWSESTEAFF. This chain joins TRBV6-6 and TRBJ1-1, with unresolved D. V was trimmed by 9 bases and J by 4 bases, leaving 12 bases between them. The CDR3 totals 12 residues. Looked up from germline, CDR1 is MNHNY and CDR2 is SVGAGI (reference sequence).

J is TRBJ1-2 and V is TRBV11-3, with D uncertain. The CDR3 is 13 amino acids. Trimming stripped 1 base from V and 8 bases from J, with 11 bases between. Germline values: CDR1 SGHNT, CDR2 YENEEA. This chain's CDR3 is CASSLAGSDGYTF. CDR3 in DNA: TGTGCCAGCAGCTTAGCAGGATCCGACGGCTACACCTTC.

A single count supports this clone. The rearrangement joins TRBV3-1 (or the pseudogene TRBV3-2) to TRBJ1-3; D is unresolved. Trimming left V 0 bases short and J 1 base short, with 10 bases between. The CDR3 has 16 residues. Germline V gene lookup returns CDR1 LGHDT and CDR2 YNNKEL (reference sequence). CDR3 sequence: CASSQELGDSGNTIYF. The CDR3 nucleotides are TGTGCCAGCAGCCAAGAATTGGGCGATTCTGGAAACACCATATATTTT.

CDR3 region: CASSFGQDGYEQYF. The CDR3 DNA follows: TGCGCCAGCAGCTTTGGACAGGACGGTTACGAGCAGTACTTC. The V and J genes are TRBV5-1 and TRBJ2-7; 7 positions agree with TRBD1. The CDR3 is 14 amino acids. V shed 2 bases, J shed 4 bases, and the junction held 6 bases outside the gene matches. Germline-derived CDR1 and CDR2 are SGHRS and YFSETQ.

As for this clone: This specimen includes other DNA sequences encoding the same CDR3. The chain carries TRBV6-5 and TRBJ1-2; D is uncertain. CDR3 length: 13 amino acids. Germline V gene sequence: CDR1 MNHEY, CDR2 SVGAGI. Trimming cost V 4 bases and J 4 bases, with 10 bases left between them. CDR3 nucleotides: TGTGCCAGCAGTTCCGGAGGCCGCTATGGCTACACCTTC. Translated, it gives CASSSGGRYGYTF.

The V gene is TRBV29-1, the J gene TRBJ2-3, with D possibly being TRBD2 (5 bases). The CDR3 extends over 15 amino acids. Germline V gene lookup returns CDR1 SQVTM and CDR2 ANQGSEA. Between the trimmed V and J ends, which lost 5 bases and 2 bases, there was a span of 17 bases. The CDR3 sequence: CSVKGGSFDTDTQYF. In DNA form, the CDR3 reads TGCAGCGTTAAAGGAGGTTCCTTTGACACAGATACGCAGTATTTT.

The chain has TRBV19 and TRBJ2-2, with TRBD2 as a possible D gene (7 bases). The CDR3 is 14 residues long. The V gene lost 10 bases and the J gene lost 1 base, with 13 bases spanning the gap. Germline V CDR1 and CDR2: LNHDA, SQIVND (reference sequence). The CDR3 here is CATTGGWNTGELFF. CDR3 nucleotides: TGTGCCACCACGGGGGGCTGGAACACCGGGGAGCTGTTTTTT.

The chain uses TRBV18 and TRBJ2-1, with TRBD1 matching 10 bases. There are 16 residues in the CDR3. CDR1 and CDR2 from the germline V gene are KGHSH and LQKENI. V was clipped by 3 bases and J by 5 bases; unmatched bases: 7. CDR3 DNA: TGTGCCAGCTCACCCATACGACAGGGGGCCGACAATGAGCAGTTCTTC. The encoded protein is CASSPIRQGADNEQFF.

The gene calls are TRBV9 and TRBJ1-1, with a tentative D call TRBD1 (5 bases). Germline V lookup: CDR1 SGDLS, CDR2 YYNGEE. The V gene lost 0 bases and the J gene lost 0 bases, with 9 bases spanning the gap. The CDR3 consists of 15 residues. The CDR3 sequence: CASSVGVGLNTEAFF. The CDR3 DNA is TGTGCCAGCAGCGTAGGGGTGGGGCTGAACACTGAAGCTTTCTTT.

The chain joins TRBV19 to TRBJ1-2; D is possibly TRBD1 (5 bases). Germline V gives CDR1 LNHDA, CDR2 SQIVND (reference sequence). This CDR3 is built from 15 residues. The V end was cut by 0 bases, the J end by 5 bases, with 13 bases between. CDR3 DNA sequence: TGTGCCAGTAGTATAGATCCTTTGGGGCTTTATGGCTACACCTTC. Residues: CASSIDPLGLYGYTF.

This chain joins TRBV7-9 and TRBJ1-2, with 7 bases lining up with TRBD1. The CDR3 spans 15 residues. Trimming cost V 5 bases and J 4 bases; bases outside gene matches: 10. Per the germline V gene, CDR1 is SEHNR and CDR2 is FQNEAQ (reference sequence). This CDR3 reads CASSHPSTGSYGYTF. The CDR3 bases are TGTGCCAGCAGCCACCCATCGACAGGGAGCTATGGCTACACCTTC.

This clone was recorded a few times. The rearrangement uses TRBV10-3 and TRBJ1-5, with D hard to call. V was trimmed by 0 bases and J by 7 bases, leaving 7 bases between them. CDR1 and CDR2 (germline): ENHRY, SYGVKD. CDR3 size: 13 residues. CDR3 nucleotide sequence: TGTGCCATCAGTGAGTCGACCGGGCAGCCCCAGCATTTT. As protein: CAISESTGQPQHF.

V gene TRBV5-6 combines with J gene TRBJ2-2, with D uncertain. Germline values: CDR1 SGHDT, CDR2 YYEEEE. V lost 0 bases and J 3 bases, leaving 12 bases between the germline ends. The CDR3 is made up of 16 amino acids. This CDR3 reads CASSLGLVPDTGELFF. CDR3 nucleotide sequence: TGTGCCAGCAGCTTGGGGCTCGTTCCCGACACCGGGGAGCTGTTTTTT.

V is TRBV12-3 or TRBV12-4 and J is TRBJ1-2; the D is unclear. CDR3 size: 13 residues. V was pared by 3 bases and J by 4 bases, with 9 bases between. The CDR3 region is CASSLTETYGYTF. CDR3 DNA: TGTGCCAGCAGTTTGACGGAGACCTATGGCTACACCTTC.

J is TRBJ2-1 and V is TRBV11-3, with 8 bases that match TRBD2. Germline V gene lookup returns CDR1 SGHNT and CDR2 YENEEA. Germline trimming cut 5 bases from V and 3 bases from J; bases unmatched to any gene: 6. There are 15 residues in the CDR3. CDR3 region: CASSPLAGNYNEQFF. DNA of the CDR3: TGTGCCAGCAGCCCTTTAGCGGGGAACTACAATGAGCAGTTCTTC.

CDR3 sequence (DNA): TGTGCCAGCGGCCCCCACCGGGAAAAACTGTTTTTT. Encoded protein: CASGPHREKLFF. The chain combines TRBV7-8 with TRBJ1-4; D unresolved. The CDR3 runs 12 residues. V was cut by 8 bases and J by 8 bases, with 12 bases left in between. Germline V gene lookup returns CDR1 SGHVS and CDR2 FQNEAQ.

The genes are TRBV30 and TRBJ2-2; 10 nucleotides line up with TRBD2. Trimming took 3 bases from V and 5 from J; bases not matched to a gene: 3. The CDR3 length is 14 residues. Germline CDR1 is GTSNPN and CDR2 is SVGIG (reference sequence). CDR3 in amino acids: CAWRAGGPTGELFF. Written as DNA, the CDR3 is TGTGCCTGGAGAGCGGGAGGGCCAACCGGGGAGCTGTTTTTT.

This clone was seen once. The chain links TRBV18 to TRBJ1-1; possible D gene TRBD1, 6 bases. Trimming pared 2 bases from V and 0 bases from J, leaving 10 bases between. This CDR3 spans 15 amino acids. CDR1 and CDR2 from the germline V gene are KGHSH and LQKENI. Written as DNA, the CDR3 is TGTGCCAGCTCACCAAATCAGGGGATGAACACTGAAGCTTTCTTT. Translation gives CASSPNQGMNTEAFF.

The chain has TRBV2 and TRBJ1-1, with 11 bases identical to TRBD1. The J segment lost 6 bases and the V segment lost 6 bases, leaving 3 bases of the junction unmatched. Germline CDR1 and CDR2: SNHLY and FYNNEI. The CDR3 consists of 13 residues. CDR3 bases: TGTGCCAGCAGGCCGGGACAGGGGGCTGAAGCTTTCTTT. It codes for CASRPGQGAEAFF.

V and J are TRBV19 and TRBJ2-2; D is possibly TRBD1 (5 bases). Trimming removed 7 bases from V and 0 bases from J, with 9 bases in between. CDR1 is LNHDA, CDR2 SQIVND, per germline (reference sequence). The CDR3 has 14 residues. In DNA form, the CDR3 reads TGTGCCAGTAACGCAGGGTCGAACACCGGGGAGCTGTTTTTT. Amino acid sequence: CASNAGSNTGELFF.